A selection of T cell receptor beta chains follows, all from one sample in a study of PD-1 blockade in classical Hodgkin lymphoma. This table comes from immunoSEQ multiplex PCR, and its TCRdb copy is limited to in-frame clones, with some not included. The data show more than 30,000 clones, around four fifths seen once. The sequenced sample was peripheral blood mononuclear cells (PBMCs), obtained at baseline. These receptors came from a human donor with classical Hodgkin lymphoma. CDR3s include the opening cysteine and the closing phenylalanine or tryptophan. Each record gives: D gene, V gene, J gene, clone size, CDR3 protein, CDR3 DNA. The D gene is left open where the match is weak. Part of the rows lack a size; the others show once, few, many or a class for expanded clones.

d_gene: TRBD1
v_gene: TRBV7-3
j_gene: TRBJ2-1
abundance: few
CDR3aa: CASGQAYNEQFF
CDR3nt: TGTGCCAGCGGACAGGCCTACAATGAGCAGTTCTTC

d_gene: -
v_gene: TRBV7-8
j_gene: TRBJ1-1
abundance: -
CDR3aa: CASSPRRQVRDTEAFF
CDR3nt: TGTGCCAGCAGCCCTCGACGACAGGTTAGGGACACTGAAGCTTTCTTT

d_gene: -
v_gene: TRBV18
j_gene: TRBJ1-2
abundance: -
CDR3aa: CASSPQQGTTNYGYTF
CDR3nt: TGTGCCAGCTCACCACAGCAGGGAACCACTAACTATGGCTACACCTTC

d_gene: TRBD2
v_gene: TRBV11-1
j_gene: TRBJ2-5
abundance: -
CDR3aa: CASSSNVRGGAQYF
CDR3nt: TGTGCCAGCAGCTCCAATGTCCGCGGGGGAGCCCAGTACTTC

d_gene: -
v_gene: TRBV6-5
j_gene: TRBJ1-1
abundance: -
CDR3aa: CASSYSYRQPEAFF
CDR3nt: TGTGCCAGCAGTTACTCATACAGGCAGCCTGAAGCTTTCTTT

d_gene: TRBD1
v_gene: TRBV6-5
j_gene: TRBJ2-1
abundance: once
CDR3aa: CASTSVQGAGNEQFF
CDR3nt: TGTGCCAGCACTTCAGTTCAGGGGGCTGGGAATGAGCAGTTCTTC

d_gene: -
v_gene: TRBV5-1
j_gene: TRBJ1-4
abundance: -
CDR3aa: CASSLAPGSPNEKLFF
CDR3nt: TGCGCCAGCAGCTTGGCCCCGGGAAGCCCTAATGAAAAACTGTTTTTT

d_gene: -
v_gene: TRBV7-9
j_gene: TRBJ1-1
abundance: -
CDR3aa: CASSPPGGAATEAFF
CDR3nt: TGTGCCAGCAGCCCGCCTGGGGGCGCGGCCACTGAAGCTTTCTTT

d_gene: TRBD2
v_gene: TRBV7-3
j_gene: TRBJ2-2
abundance: -
CDR3aa: CASSPSGGPGELFF
CDR3nt: TGTGCCAGCAGCCCCAGCGGGGGGCCCGGGGAGCTGTTTTTT

d_gene: -
v_gene: TRBV14
j_gene: TRBJ1-2
abundance: -
CDR3aa: CASSQVWYGYTF
CDR3nt: TGTGCCAGCAGCCAAGTATGGTATGGCTACACCTTC